These T cell receptor beta chains were read from a single sample in a study of blood T cell repertoires in COVID-19. Assay used: immunoSEQ multiplex PCR; TCRdb lists only in-frame clones, some missing. The repertoire holds hundreds of thousands of clones, with approximately 86% as singletons. Sequencing was done on a sample of peripheral blood. These receptors all stem from a man aged 70-80 years with acute or convalescent COVID-19. Each CDR3 is given with its conserved first and last residue. The D gene is left open where the match is weak. Size is omitted from some rows. Given values are once, few, many or a class for expanded clones.

d_call	v_call	clone_size	j_call	cdr3_nt	cdr3_aa
.	TRBV28	.	TRBJ1-3	TGTGCCAGCAGTTTGCGCAGGACAGTCGGAAACACCATATATTTT	CASSLRRTVGNTIYF
TRBD2	TRBV6-5	.	TRBJ2-5	TGTGCCAGCAGTTCCGGACTAGCGGGGCCCCAAGAGACCCAGTACTTC	CASSSGLAGPQETQYF
.	TRBV12-3/TRBV12-4	few	TRBJ1-5	TGTGCCAGCAGTTTACAGGGTCAGCCCCAGCATTTT	CASSLQGQPQHF
TRBD1	TRBV7-8	once	TRBJ2-2	TGTGCCAGCAGCCACCGGGACAGGAACACCGGGGAGCTGTTTTTT	CASSHRDRNTGELFF
.	TRBV30	.	TRBJ1-5	TGTGCCTGGAGTGCACGGGTGTTGGGGCGGCAGCCCCAGCATTTT	CAWSARVLGRQPQHF
TRBD1	TRBV24-1	.	TRBJ2-7	TGTGCCACCAGTGATTTCAATGGACAGGGGGCCGGCGAGCAGTACTTC	CATSDFNGQGAGEQYF
.	TRBV28	once	TRBJ2-7	TGTGCCAGCAGTTTGGCTGGGCTCCACTACTTC	CASSLAGLHYF
TRBD2	TRBV5-1	.	TRBJ2-5	TGCGCCAGCAGCTCGCCGGGCGGGAGACAAGAGACCCAGTACTTC	CASSSPGGRQETQYF
TRBD1	TRBV2	.	TRBJ1-1	TGTGCCAGCACCCTCCAAGGGACAGGGAACACTGAAGCTTTCTTT	CASTLQGTGNTEAFF
TRBD1	TRBV27	.	TRBJ1-5	TGTGCCAGCAGCCGCGCGACAGGGCCTAGCAATCAGCCCCAGCATTTT	CASSRATGPSNQPQHF
.	TRBV1	.	TRBJ2-5	TGCACCAGCAGCTTAAGGGGGGGCTTTCTCCAGGCTACAGAAGAGACCCAGTACTTC	CTSSLRGGFLQATEETQYF
.	TRBV19	.	TRBJ2-1	TGTGCCAGTACCGGGGGATACAATGAGCAGTTCTTC	CASTGGYNEQFF
TRBD1	TRBV6-1	few	TRBJ1-5	TGTGCCAGCAGTGCCTGGACAGGGGGACATAGCAATCAGCCCCAGCATTTT	CASSAWTGGHSNQPQHF
TRBD2	TRBV5-1	.	TRBJ2-3	TGCGCCAGCAGCTTGTCAGCGATAGCGGGGGACACAGATACGCAGTATTTT	CASSLSAIAGDTDTQYF
.	TRBV3-1/TRBV3-2	.	TRBJ1-6	TGTGCCACCAGTCGGTATAATTCACCCCTCCACTTT	CATSRYNSPLHF
TRBD1	TRBV7-9	.	TRBJ2-2	TGTGCCAGCAGCTCCGGGACAGGGACTTTATCACCGAACACCGGGGAGCTGTTTTTT	CASSSGTGTLSPNTGELFF
TRBD2	TRBV24-1	.	TRBJ2-1	TGTGCCACCAGTGGCGGGAGCTCCTACAATGAGCAGTTCTTC	CATSGGSSYNEQFF
TRBD1	TRBV7-9	.	TRBJ1-3	TGTGCCGCCCGGGGAGGGACAGGGAGAAACACCATATATTTT	CAARGGTGRNTIYF
TRBD1	TRBV14	once	TRBJ2-1	TGTGCCAGCAGCCGCCGGGACAGGGGGTCTAATGAGCAGTTCTTC	CASSRRDRGSNEQFF
TRBD1	TRBV12-3/TRBV12-4	.	TRBJ1-2	TGTGCCAGCAGTCCCGGGACAGGACGGGGCTACACCTTC	CASSPGTGRGYTF
TRBD1	TRBV28	.	TRBJ1-2	TGTGCCAGCATAGGGGGCAGTATGTTTGGTGGCTACACCTTC	CASIGGSMFGGYTF
.	TRBV20-1	.	TRBJ2-3	TGCAGTGCTAGGTACGGAGATACGCAGTATTTT	CSARYGDTQYF
TRBD1	TRBV6-2/TRBV6-3	.	TRBJ2-7	TGTGCCAGCAGCCGGAGGACAGGGGGTTATAACGAGCAGTACTTC	CASSRRTGGYNEQYF
.	TRBV2	.	TRBJ1-1	TGTGCCAGCAGTTCAGGGACTGAAGCTTTCTTT	CASSSGTEAFF
TRBD2	TRBV11-2	.	TRBJ2-2	TGTGCCAGCAGCTTACGGCGGGAGCCCGGGGAGCTGTTTTTT	CASSLRREPGELFF
.	TRBV4-3	.	TRBJ1-2	TGCGCCAGCAGCCAAGATTTCGCCAGGGGCTATGGCTACACCTTC	CASSQDFARGYGYTF
TRBD1	TRBV19	.	TRBJ2-2	TGTGCCAGTAGTAAGACAGGGGAAGGGAGCGGGGAGCTGTTTTTT	CASSKTGEGSGELFF
TRBD2	TRBV6-5	.	TRBJ2-1	TGTGCCAGCAGTTCTACTGGGACTAGCGGTTACAATGAGCAGTTCTTC	CASSSTGTSGYNEQFF
TRBD1	TRBV7-9	.	TRBJ1-2	TGTGCCAGCAGCTTAGGGGGACAGGCATCCGGTGGCTACACCTTC	CASSLGGQASGGYTF
TRBD1	TRBV5-6	.	TRBJ1-1	TGTGCCAGCAGCCCAGCAGGGGGCATGAACACTGAAGCTTTCTTT	CASSPAGGMNTEAFF
.	TRBV30	.	TRBJ2-1	TGTGCCTGGAGCCCTTCCACAACGTGGAATGAGCAGTTCTTC	CAWSPSTTWNEQFF